This T cell receptor (beta chain) stems from a study of blood T cell repertoires in COVID-19. Study summary: The United States, Italy and Spain provided the acute and convalescent COVID-19 samples. In each case, the material was cDNA or gDNA derived from T cells, B-cell-depleted T cells, or PBMCs.

How the authors handled the data: Scientists estimated how many nucleated cells there were by amplifying reference gene primers. Sequenced by immunoSEQ multiplex PCR; TCRdb stores in-frame clones only, minus some. V and J calls plus clone size are reproduced from that table; the DNA served to infer D and trimming. The table records over 20,000 clones, approximately 81% of them present only once. In germline, CDR1 is GTSNPN, CDR2 SVGIG (reference sequence). The J segment lost 10 bases and the V segment lost 8 bases, leaving 15 bases of the junction unmatched. This CDR3 has 14 amino acids. This sequence joins TRBV30 and TRBJ1-1, with 11 bases fitting TRBD1. This receptor was identified in a man aged 45 to 65 with active or convalescent COVID-19. Sequencing was done on a sample of peripheral blood. The CDR3 DNA follows: TGTGCCGGGTATACCGCGGACAGGGGGCGCGGAGCTTTCTTT. It codes for CAGYTADRGRGAFF.